The rows below give T cell receptor beta chains drawn from one sample of a study of blood T cell repertoires in COVID-19. Profiling relied on immunoSEQ multiplex PCR, and the TCRdb table lists in-frame clones only, not all of them. The table records roughly 200,000 clones, 85% to 90% of them present only once. Specimen: PBMCs or T cells enriched from blood (not recorded which). The receptors were sampled from a middle-aged man who had recovered from COVID-19. CDR3s include the opening cysteine and the closing phenylalanine or tryptophan. D genes are given only for firm matches. Expanded clones are given a class, and other clones once, few, many or no size at all.

.	TRBV19	once	TRBJ2-7	TGTGCCAGTAGTGAAACAGCCTACGAGCAGTACTTC	CASSETAYEQYF
.	TRBV18	.	TRBJ1-1	TGTGCCAGCTCACCACCGGACAGCCAGGCCCCTGAAGCTTTCTTT	CASSPPDSQAPEAFF
.	TRBV19	.	TRBJ1-5	TGTGCCACGAAACAGGGCGGTCAGCCCCAGCATTTT	CATKQGGQPQHF
TRBD1	TRBV10-2	.	TRBJ1-4	TGCGCCAGCAAAGGGACAGCCAATACAACTAATGAAAAACTGTTTTTT	CASKGTANTTNEKLFF
TRBD2	TRBV28	.	TRBJ2-5	TGTGCCAGCAGTTTACTAGCGGAAGAGACCCAGTACTTC	CASSLLAEETQYF
TRBD1	TRBV28	.	TRBJ2-4	TGTGCCAGCAGTGATGGGACAGGGAAAAACATTCAGTACTTC	CASSDGTGKNIQYF
TRBD1	TRBV2	few	TRBJ1-6	TGTGCCAGCAGTCAACCCGGGACAGGGACTTCACCCCTCCACTTT	CASSQPGTGTSPLHF
.	TRBV27	.	TRBJ1-5	TGTGCCAGCAGTTTATACAGGGATCAGCCCCAGCATTTT	CASSLYRDQPQHF
TRBD1	TRBV4-1	.	TRBJ1-5	TGCGCCAGCAGACTGAGACAGGGTTCGAATCAGCCCCAGCATTTT	CASRLRQGSNQPQHF
TRBD2	TRBV3-1/TRBV3-2	.	TRBJ2-7	TGTGCCAGCAGCCAAGTGGGGGGGTACGAGCAGTACTTC	CASSQVGGYEQYF
.	TRBV2	.	TRBJ1-2	TGTGCCAGCAGTGACAGACTAGATGGGAATGGCTACACCTTC	CASSDRLDGNGYTF
.	TRBV27	.	TRBJ2-5	TGTGCCAGCAGTTCGCACAGATGGGAAGAGACCCAGTACTTC	CASSSHRWEETQYF
TRBD1	TRBV6-5	.	TRBJ1-5	TGTGCCAGCAGCCACACAGGGGGAAATCAGCCCCAGCATTTT	CASSHTGGNQPQHF
TRBD1	TRBV5-1	.	TRBJ1-1	TGCGCCACCGCACGCCAGACAGGGGGGAACACTGAAGCTTTCTTT	CATARQTGGNTEAFF
.	TRBV6-5	.	TRBJ2-7	TGTGCCAGCAGTCAACGAGACGAGCAGTACTTC	CASSQRDEQYF
.	TRBV27	.	TRBJ1-2	TGTGCCAGCAGCCCAACCCCCCGGGACAGCTACACCTTC	CASSPTPRDSYTF
TRBD1	TRBV5-4	.	TRBJ1-5	TGTGCCAGCAGCCAAGACAGGGATCAGCCCCAGCATTTT	CASSQDRDQPQHF
TRBD2	TRBV11-2	.	TRBJ2-5	TGTGCCAGCAGCCCTAGCGGGGGGGCCTTAGAGACCCAGTACTTC	CASSPSGGALETQYF
.	TRBV6-5	.	TRBJ1-1	TGTGCCTCAAAGGGTCAACCAGGGACTGAAGCTTTCTTT	CASKGQPGTEAFF
.	TRBV6-5	.	TRBJ1-5	TGTGCCAGCAGTTACGTAGGGGACAATCAGCCCCAGCATTTT	CASSYVGDNQPQHF
.	TRBV9	.	TRBJ1-1	TGTGCCAGCAGCGTATGGGCCATGAACACTGAAGCTTTCTTT	CASSVWAMNTEAFF
.	TRBV11-3	.	TRBJ2-2	TGTGCCAGCAGCCTAAGAGACAGCACCGGGGAGCTGTTTTTT	CASSLRDSTGELFF
.	TRBV4-1	.	TRBJ2-2	TGCGCCAGCAGCCAAGTGAGAGACACCGGGGAGCTGTTTTTT	CASSQVRDTGELFF
.	TRBV5-1	.	TRBJ2-1	TGCGCCAGCAGCGATGGACACGGTGCCCCTAATGAGCAGTTCTTC	CASSDGHGAPNEQFF
.	TRBV5-1	.	TRBJ1-5	TGCGCCAGCAGCTTGGGGACCAGCGGTCAGCCCCAGCATTTT	CASSLGTSGQPQHF
.	TRBV7-9	.	TRBJ1-1	TGTGCCAGCAGCGGGGGGAGGACTGAAGCTTTCTTT	CASSGGRTEAFF
.	TRBV5-5	once	TRBJ2-2	TGTGCCAGCAGCCCCCGGGTCGGGGAGCTGTTTTTT	CASSPRVGELFF
.	TRBV9	few	TRBJ2-3	TGTGCCAGCAGCGTATTGCAGGGCACAGATACGCAGTATTTT	CASSVLQGTDTQYF
TRBD1	TRBV2	.	TRBJ1-1	TGTGCCAGCAGGGCCGCGACAGGGGCGTTTGCCACTGAAGCTTTCTTT	CASRAATGAFATEAFF
TRBD1	TRBV28	.	TRBJ1-4	TGTGCCAGCAGTGGGACAGGGTTTGCAACTAATGAAAAACTGTTTTTT	CASSGTGFATNEKLFF
TRBD1	TRBV7-3	.	TRBJ2-2	TGTGCCAGCAGCTTAACGGGTCAGGGACAGGGGGCGCCCGGGGAGCTGTTTTTT	CASSLTGQGQGAPGELFF
.	TRBV18	.	TRBJ2-5	TGTGCCAGCTCCGCCGACGGGGGGCTGTCCCAGTACTTC	CASSADGGLSQYF
TRBD1	TRBV5-5	.	TRBJ2-7	TGTGCCAGCAGGGGCCGGGACAGCCTTTCCTACGAGCAGTACTTC	CASRGRDSLSYEQYF
TRBD1	TRBV10-3	.	TRBJ2-7	TGTGCCATCAGCGGGACAGGCTCGGCCGAGCAGTACTTC	CAISGTGSAEQYF
.	TRBV5-1	.	TRBJ2-2	TGCGCCAGCAGCCTTGCGGACAATTCCGGGGAGCTGTTTTTT	CASSLADNSGELFF
.	TRBV27	many	TRBJ1-1	TGTGCCAGCAGTTTCTTACAGGGGAACACTGAAGCTTTCTTT	CASSFLQGNTEAFF
TRBD1	TRBV5-1	.	TRBJ2-7	TGCGCCAGCAGCCTACAGGGGAACAACGAGCAGTACTTC	CASSLQGNNEQYF
.	TRBV5-1	.	TRBJ2-7	TGCGCCAGCAGCTTGTCCCAGGGCCCCTACGAGCAGTACTTC	CASSLSQGPYEQYF
.	TRBV6-1	.	TRBJ2-1	TGTGCCAGCAGTGACCCAGGGCACAATGAGCAGTTCTTC	CASSDPGHNEQFF
TRBD1	TRBV6-5	.	TRBJ1-3	TGTGCCAGCAGTTATGGGGCAGGGGGAGACACCATATATTTT	CASSYGAGGDTIYF
TRBD2	TRBV19	.	TRBJ2-1	TGTGCCAGTAAAGGGACTAGCGGGACGAGCTCCTACAATGAGCAGTTCTTC	CASKGTSGTSSYNEQFF
.	TRBV30	.	TRBJ2-5	TGTGCCTGCGCGGGGCAGCCACAAGAGACCCAGTACTTC	CACAGQPQETQYF
TRBD1	TRBV6-5	.	TRBJ2-6	TGTGCCAGCAGTTACTCGACAGGGGCCCCCAACGTCCTGACTTTC	CASSYSTGAPNVLTF
TRBD1	TRBV5-8	once	TRBJ2-7	TGTGCCGGACAGGGACTGGGCGAGCAGTACTTC	CAGQGLGEQYF
.	TRBV10-1	.	TRBJ2-7	TGCGCCACCCAATACGGACACACGGGCGAGCAGTACTTC	CATQYGHTGEQYF
.	TRBV29-1	.	TRBJ1-4	TGCAGCGTTGCTATGCAGACAGAAAAACTGTTTTTT	CSVAMQTEKLFF
.	TRBV28	few	TRBJ2-2	TGTGCTCTAGGGGGGGGTTACACCGGGGAGCTGTTTTTT	CALGGGYTGELFF
TRBD1	TRBV4-1	.	TRBJ1-1	TGCGCCAGCAGCCTGGGACAGACTATGAACACTGAAGCTTTCTTT	CASSLGQTMNTEAFF
.	TRBV4-2	few	TRBJ1-6	TGTGCCAGCAGCCAAGAAGGGGGCTATAATTCACCCCTCCACTTT	CASSQEGGYNSPLHF
.	TRBV12-5	.	TRBJ1-1	TGTGCTAGTGTTCCACAGGGGAACACTGAAGCTTTCTTT	CASVPQGNTEAFF
.	TRBV11-3	.	TRBJ2-1	TGTGCCAGCAGCCCCGGGGGGCTCTCCTACAATGAGCAGTTCTTC	CASSPGGLSYNEQFF
TRBD1	TRBV5-1	many	TRBJ1-2	TGCGCCAGCAGCTTGGGGGGGACAGGGAGTGAATATGGCTACACCTTC	CASSLGGTGSEYGYTF
.	TRBV9	.	TRBJ1-5	TGTGCCAGCAGCACCCGGGGGGAGAGCAATCAGCCCCAGCATTTT	CASSTRGESNQPQHF
.	TRBV20-1	.	TRBJ1-2	TGCAGTGCTAGTTCAGGGGCCGACCACTATGGCTACACCTTC	CSASSGADHYGYTF
TRBD1	TRBV2	.	TRBJ1-2	TGTGCCAGCAGCTCCGACAGGGAAGGCGGCTACACCTTC	CASSSDREGGYTF
TRBD1	TRBV27	.	TRBJ2-1	TGTGCCAGCAAAGGATTGTCCGGGACAGGGGACTACAATGAGCAGTTCTTC	CASKGLSGTGDYNEQFF
TRBD1	TRBV29-1	.	TRBJ1-5	TGCAGCGTTGATACAGGGGCCGGTCGGCCCCAGCATTTT	CSVDTGAGRPQHF
.	TRBV11-3	.	TRBJ1-1	TGTGCCAGCACCCCAACCCGGGGGAGCACTGAAGCTTTCTTT	CASTPTRGSTEAFF
.	TRBV24-1	medium-sized	TRBJ2-2	TGTGCCACCAGTGACCCTGACAGGCCGAACACCGGGGAGCTGTTTTTT	CATSDPDRPNTGELFF